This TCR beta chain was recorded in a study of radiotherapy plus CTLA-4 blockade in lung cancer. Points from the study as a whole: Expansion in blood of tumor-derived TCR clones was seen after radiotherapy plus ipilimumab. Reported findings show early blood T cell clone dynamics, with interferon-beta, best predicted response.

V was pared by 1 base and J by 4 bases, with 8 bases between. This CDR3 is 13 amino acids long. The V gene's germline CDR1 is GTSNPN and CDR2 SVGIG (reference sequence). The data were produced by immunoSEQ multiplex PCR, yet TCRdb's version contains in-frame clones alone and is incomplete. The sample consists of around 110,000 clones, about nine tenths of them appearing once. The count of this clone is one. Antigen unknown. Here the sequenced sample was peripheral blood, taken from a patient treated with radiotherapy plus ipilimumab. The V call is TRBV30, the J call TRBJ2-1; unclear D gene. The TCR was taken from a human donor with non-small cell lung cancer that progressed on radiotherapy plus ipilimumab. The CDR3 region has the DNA TGTGCCTGGAGTGCCCAGCCTTACAATGAGCAGTTCTTC. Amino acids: CAWSAQPYNEQFF.